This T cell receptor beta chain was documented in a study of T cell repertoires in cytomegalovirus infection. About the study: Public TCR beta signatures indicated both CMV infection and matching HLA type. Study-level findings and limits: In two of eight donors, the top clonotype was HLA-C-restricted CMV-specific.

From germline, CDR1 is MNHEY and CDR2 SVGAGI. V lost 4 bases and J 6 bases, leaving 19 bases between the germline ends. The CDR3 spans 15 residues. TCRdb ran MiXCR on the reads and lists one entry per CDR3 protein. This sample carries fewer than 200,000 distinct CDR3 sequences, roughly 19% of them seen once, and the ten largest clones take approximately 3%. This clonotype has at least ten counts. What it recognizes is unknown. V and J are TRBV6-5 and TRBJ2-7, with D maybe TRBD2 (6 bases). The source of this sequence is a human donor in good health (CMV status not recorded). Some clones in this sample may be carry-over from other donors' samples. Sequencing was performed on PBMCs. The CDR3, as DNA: TGTGCCAGCAGTTCCCCTGGCGGGGCTCGTGGCGAGCAGTACTTC. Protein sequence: CASSSPGGARGEQYF.